This is a list of T cell receptor beta chains from one sample in a study of T cells in Graves' hyperthyroidism and ophthalmopathy. TCRdb recomputed calls from the multiplex PCR reads with MiXCR, one row per CDR3 protein. Of under 350,000 distinct CDR3 sequences listed, over 15% were seen once; the top ten hold less than 70%. The sequenced sample was blood. The receptors here all came from a woman aged 60-70 years with Graves' ophthalmopathy. The CDR3 runs from the conserved cysteine through the conserved F or W.

length: 13
V: TRBV29-1
J: TRBJ2-2
CDR3: CSGVRTNTGELFF

length: 12
V: TRBV11-3
J: TRBJ2-1
CDR3: CASSSTRGEQFF

length: 18
V: TRBV20-1
J: TRBJ2-2
CDR3: CSARSPGFGTSDTGELFF

length: 15
V: TRBV6-2/TRBV6-3
J: TRBJ2-5
CDR3: CASSYGSQSQETQYF

length: 14
V: TRBV20-1
J: TRBJ2-3
CDR3: CSAKDRVVYDTQYF

length: 15
V: TRBV5-1
J: TRBJ1-6
CDR3: CASSFRSGYNSPLHF

length: 16
V: TRBV18
J: TRBJ1-6
CDR3: CASSPTGTGGDSPLHF

length: 13
V: TRBV7-9
J: TRBJ1-1
CDR3: CASSGQENTEAFF

length: 14
V: TRBV2
J: TRBJ1-2
CDR3: CASILAAGLDGYTF

length: 15
V: TRBV5-1
J: TRBJ1-2
CDR3: CASSTGTIQGGGYTF

length: 15
V: TRBV6-1
J: TRBJ2-1
CDR3: CASSGGLAEYNEQFF

length: 15
V: TRBV9
J: TRBJ2-5
CDR3: CASSAGNGRGETQYF

length: 14
V: TRBV2
J: TRBJ1-4
CDR3: CASKVEQYNEKLFF

length: 14
V: TRBV3-1
J: TRBJ2-7
CDR3: CASSQVSWGSEQYF

length: 13
V: TRBV25-1
J: TRBJ2-7
CDR3: CATSGTGVGEQYF

length: 15
V: TRBV20-1
J: TRBJ1-4
CDR3: CSARVPTGVGEKLFF

length: 15
V: TRBV19
J: TRBJ2-1
CDR3: CASTETSSSYNEQFF

length: 15
V: TRBV18
J: TRBJ1-1
CDR3: CASSPQAGANTEAFF

length: 12
V: TRBV18
J: TRBJ2-5
CDR3: CASSPIQETQYF

length: 15
V: TRBV6-1
J: TRBJ1-4
CDR3: CASSATGTTNEKLFF

length: 15
V: TRBV9
J: TRBJ2-2
CDR3: CASSLGTGGTGELFF

length: 14
V: TRBV19
J: TRBJ2-1
CDR3: CASSHRQLNNEQFF

length: 10
V: TRBV6-2/TRBV6-3
J: TRBJ1-1
CDR3: CASSDAEAFF

length: 17
V: TRBV12-3/TRBV12-4
J: TRBJ2-7
CDR3: CASSPDLRGAQAYEQYF

length: 15
V: TRBV5-1
J: TRBJ2-3
CDR3: CASSLTSGGPNTQYF

length: 16
V: TRBV11-2
J: TRBJ2-1
CDR3: CASSIRGDSSYNEQFF

length: 16
V: TRBV4-1
J: TRBJ2-1
CDR3: CASSPTTSGSYNEQFF

length: 14
V: TRBV19
J: TRBJ1-2
CDR3: CASSPPATNYGYTF

length: 13
V: TRBV5-1
J: TRBJ1-1
CDR3: CASSFSQNTEAFF

length: 16
V: TRBV3-2
J: TRBJ1-6
CDR3: CASSLRRGSYNSPLHF

length: 16
V: TRBV7-2
J: TRBJ2-1
CDR3: CASSPLAGGFGNEQFF

length: 15
V: TRBV20-1
J: TRBJ2-2
CDR3: CSAWAGTTGTGELFF

length: 16
V: TRBV2
J: TRBJ1-1
CDR3: CASSELKPGQGAGAFF

length: 15
V: TRBV15
J: TRBJ1-1
CDR3: CATSRGGDRSLEAFF

length: 15
V: TRBV11-3
J: TRBJ1-6
CDR3: CASSFAGQYNSPLHF

length: 14
V: TRBV3-1
J: TRBJ1-1
CDR3: CASSNRGMNTEAFF

length: 14
V: TRBV5-5
J: TRBJ2-7
CDR3: CASSQQGAGYEQYF

length: 15
V: TRBV27
J: TRBJ2-3
CDR3: CASSLAGANTDTQYF

length: 14
V: TRBV12-3/TRBV12-4
J: TRBJ2-3
CDR3: CASSGAGTADTQYF

length: 14
V: TRBV6-1
J: TRBJ2-1
CDR3: CASSFQGGAGEQFF

length: 11
V: TRBV28
J: TRBJ1-2
CDR3: CAIDSFYGYTF

length: 17
V: TRBV10-3
J: TRBJ2-7
CDR3: CAISGSLFRGDGYEQYF

length: 15
V: TRBV7-2
J: TRBJ2-7
CDR3: CASSLLGAISYEQYF

length: 16
V: TRBV6-1
J: TRBJ1-4
CDR3: CASSLLGQSPNEKLFF

length: 11
V: TRBV7-9
J: TRBJ2-7
CDR3: CASSLGGQQYF

length: 15
V: TRBV27
J: TRBJ2-3
CDR3: CASSPHREVGVTQYF

length: 12
V: TRBV2
J: TRBJ2-3
CDR3: CASSAERDTQYF

length: 15
V: TRBV5-1
J: TRBJ2-1
CDR3: CASSFHNGGYNEQFF

length: 14
V: TRBV5-1
J: TRBJ2-5
CDR3: CASSLGPNRETQYF

length: 14
V: TRBV3-1
J: TRBJ1-4
CDR3: CASSRRGTIEKLFF

length: 16
V: TRBV19
J: TRBJ2-5
CDR3: CASSPNLASRQETQYF

length: 15
V: TRBV5-1
J: TRBJ2-1
CDR3: CASSLFAGAGNEQFF

length: 15
V: TRBV15
J: TRBJ2-7
CDR3: CATSRDRGPIWEQYF

length: 16
V: TRBV25-1
J: TRBJ2-2
CDR3: CASRKQGPANTGELFF

length: 13
V: TRBV5-8
J: TRBJ2-5
CDR3: CASSPIVGETQYF